This T cell receptor beta chain was recorded in a study of OX40 agonist ivuxolimab in advanced cancers. Study-level findings and limits: The authors did not determine the antigen specificity of the expanded peripheral T cells.

The assay was immunoSEQ multiplex PCR, and TCRdb's table has in-frame clones only and misses some. The repertoire consists of about 31,000 clones, with more than 85% occurring once and the leading ten covering approximately 40%. This clone was recorded once. Its antigen is unknown. Source: CD4+ or CD8+ T cells sorted from blood, taken in a trial of the OX40 agonist ivuxolimab. This clonotype originated in an adult with an advanced solid tumor such as melanoma, head and neck, liver or kidney cancer.

The CDR3 loop is CASSSGLAGGIIYEQYF. The CDR3 DNA reads as TGTGCCAGCAGCTCGGGACTAGCGGGAGGGATAATCTACGAGCAGTACTTC. The rearrangement joins TRBV9 to TRBJ2-7; 16 nucleotides line up with TRBD2. The V gene's germline CDR1 is SGDLS and CDR2 YYNGEE. The CDR3 contains 17 residues. The ends lost 4 bases at V and 3 bases at J; junction bases unmatched: 7.